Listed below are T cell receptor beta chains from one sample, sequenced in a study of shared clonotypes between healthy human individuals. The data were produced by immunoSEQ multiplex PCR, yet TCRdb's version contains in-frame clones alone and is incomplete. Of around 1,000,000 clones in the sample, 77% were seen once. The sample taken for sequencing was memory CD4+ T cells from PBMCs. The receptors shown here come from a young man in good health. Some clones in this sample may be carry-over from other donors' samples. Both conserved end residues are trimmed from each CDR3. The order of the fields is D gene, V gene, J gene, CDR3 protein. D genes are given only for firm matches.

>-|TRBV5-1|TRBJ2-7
ASGPPDSRIYEQY
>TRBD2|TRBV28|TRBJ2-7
ASANWGREVSYEQY
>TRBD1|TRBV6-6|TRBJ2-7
ASSYSDRDLEQY
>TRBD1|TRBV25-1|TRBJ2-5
ASSEPGQGKTQY
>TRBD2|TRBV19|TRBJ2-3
ASRLTSGDYPDTQY
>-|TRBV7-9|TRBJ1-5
ASSLIDTYNQPQH
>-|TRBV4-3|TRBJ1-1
ASSQDLQSEAF
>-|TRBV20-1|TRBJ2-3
SAIGTDTQY
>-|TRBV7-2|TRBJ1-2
ASSPAQSSYGYT
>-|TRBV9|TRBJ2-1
ASSPQGHEQF
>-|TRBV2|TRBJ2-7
ASKKGGTEVYEQY
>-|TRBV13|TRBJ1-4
ASSRARNEKLF
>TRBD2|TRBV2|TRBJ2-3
ASSWGLAAITDTQY
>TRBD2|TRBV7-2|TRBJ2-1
ASSLFARLAGYEQF
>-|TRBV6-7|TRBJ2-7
ASSYWRGPEQY
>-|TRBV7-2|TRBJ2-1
ASSAGLSPSYNEQF
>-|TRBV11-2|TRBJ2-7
ASSPRTAPYEQY
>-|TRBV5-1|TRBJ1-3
ASSTGTVSGNTIY
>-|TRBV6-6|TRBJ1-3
ASSTAGTGNTIY
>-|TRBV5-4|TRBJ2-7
ASSRGDGSSYEQY
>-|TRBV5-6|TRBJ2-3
ASSSAWGDGTDTQY
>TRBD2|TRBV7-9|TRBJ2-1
ASTSGSRDEQF
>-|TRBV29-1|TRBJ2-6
SVGQTYSGANVLT
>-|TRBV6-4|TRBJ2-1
ASSVQGLSYNEQF
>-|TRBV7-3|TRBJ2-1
ASSPLEGDSYNEQF
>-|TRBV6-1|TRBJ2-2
ASKIGELF
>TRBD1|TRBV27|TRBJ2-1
ASGPTGGYNNEQF
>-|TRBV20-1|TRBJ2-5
SAGRGAQY
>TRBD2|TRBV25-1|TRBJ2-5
ASSEVTSGRETQY
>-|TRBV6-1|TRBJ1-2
ASRQGPNYGYT
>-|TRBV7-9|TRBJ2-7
ASSLAWSPYEQY
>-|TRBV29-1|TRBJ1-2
SVDSQVLGYT
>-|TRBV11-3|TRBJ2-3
ASSNTWTSTDTQY
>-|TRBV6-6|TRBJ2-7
ASQGGYEQY
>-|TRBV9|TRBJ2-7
ASSVGEGGTTYEQY
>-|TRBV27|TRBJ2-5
ASSFRGEETQY
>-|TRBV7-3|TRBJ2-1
ASSFEGPSYNEQF
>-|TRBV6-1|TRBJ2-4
ASAGGSKNIQY
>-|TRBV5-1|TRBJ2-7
ASSLDARGIVYEQY
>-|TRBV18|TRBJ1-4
ASSPLWGATNEKLF
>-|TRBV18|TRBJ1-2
ASSDRRGYT
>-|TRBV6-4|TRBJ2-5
ASSDGGEETQY
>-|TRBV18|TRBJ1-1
ASSLTRGNTEAF
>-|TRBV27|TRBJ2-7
ASSRTDYEQY
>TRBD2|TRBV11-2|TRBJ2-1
ASSLGILAGENEQF
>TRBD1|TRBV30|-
ACSLGTGGREQY
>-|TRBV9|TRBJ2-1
ASSVFVEDSYNEQF
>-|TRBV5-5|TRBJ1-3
ASSSGGSGNTIY